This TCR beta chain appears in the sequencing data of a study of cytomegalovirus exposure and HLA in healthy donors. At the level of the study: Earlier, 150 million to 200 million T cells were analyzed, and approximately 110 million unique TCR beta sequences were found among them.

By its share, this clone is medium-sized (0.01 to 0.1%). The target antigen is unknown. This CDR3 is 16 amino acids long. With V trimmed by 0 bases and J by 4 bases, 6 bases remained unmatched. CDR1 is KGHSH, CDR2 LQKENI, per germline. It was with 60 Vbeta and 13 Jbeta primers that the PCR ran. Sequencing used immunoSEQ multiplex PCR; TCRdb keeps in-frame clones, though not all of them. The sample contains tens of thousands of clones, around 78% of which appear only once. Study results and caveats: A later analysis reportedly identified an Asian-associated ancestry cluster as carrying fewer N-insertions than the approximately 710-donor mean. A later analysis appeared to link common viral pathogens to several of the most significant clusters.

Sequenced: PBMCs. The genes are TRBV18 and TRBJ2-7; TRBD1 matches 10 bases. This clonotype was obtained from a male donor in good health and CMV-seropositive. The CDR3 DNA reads TGTGCCAGCTCACCACCGGGGACAGGGGTGCTATACGAGCAGTACTTC. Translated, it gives CASSPPGTGVLYEQYF.